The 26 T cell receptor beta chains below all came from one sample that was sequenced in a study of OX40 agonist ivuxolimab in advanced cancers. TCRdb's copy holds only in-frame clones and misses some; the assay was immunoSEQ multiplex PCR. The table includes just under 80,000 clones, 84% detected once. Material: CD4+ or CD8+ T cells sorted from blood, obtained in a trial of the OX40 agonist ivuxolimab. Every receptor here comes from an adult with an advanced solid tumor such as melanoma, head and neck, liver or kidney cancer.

The CDR3 is CATGLSGNTIYF. Here the CDR3 DNA reads TGTGCCACGGGGCTTTCTGGAAACACCATATATTTT. This chain uses TRBV12-5 with TRBJ1-3; perhaps TRBD1 as D (5 bases). CDR1 and CDR2 from the germline V gene are LGHNT and FRNRAP. The CDR3 contains 12 residues.

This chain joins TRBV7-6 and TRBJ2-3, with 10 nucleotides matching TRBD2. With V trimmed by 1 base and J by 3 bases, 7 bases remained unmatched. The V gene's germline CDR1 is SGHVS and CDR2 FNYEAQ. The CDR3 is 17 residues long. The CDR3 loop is CASSLGVGSGRTDTQYF. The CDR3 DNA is TGTGCCAGCAGCTTAGGGGTTGGTAGCGGGAGGACAGATACGCAGTATTTT.

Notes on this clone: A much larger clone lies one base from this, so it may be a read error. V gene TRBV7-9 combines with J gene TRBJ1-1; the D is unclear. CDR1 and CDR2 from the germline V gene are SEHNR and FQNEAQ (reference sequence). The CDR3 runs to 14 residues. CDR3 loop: CASSSTGPGAEAFF. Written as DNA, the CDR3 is TGTGCCAGCAGCTCTACCGGACCCGGCGCTGAAGCCTTCTTT.

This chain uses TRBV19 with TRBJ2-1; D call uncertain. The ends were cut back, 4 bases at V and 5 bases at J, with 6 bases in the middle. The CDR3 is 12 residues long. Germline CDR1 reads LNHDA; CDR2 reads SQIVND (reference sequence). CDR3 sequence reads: CASSNTDNEQFF. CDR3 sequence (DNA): TGTGCCAGTAGTAACACTGACAATGAGCAGTTCTTC.

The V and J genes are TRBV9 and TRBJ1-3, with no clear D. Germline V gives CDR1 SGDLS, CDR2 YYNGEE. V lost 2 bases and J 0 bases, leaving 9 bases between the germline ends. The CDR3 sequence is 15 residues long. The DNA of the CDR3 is TGTGCCAGCAGCGTGGTCCCAGGCTCTGGAAACACCATATATTTT. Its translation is CASSVVPGSGNTIYF.

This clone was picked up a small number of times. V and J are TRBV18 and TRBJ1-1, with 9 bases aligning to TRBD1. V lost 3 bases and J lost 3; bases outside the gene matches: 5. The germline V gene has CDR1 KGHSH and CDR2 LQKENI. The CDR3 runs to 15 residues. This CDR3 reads CASSPSTGGDTEAFF. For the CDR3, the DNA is TGTGCCAGCTCACCCTCGACAGGGGGGGACACTGAAGCTTTCTTT.

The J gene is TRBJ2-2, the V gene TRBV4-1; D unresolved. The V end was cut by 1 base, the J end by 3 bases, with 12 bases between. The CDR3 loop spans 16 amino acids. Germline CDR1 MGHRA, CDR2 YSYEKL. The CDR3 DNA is TGCGCCAGCAGCCAAGCTTGGGCCTCAGACACCGGGGAGCTGTTTTTT. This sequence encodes CASSQAWASDTGELFF.

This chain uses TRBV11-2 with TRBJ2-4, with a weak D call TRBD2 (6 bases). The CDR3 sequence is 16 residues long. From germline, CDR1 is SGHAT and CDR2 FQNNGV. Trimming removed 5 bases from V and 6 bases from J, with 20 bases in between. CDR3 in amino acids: CASSQQPGGSVNIQYF. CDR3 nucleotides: TGTGCCAGCAGCCAACAACCTGGGGGGTCGGTAAACATTCAGTACTTC. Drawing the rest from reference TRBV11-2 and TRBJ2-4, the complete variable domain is EAGVAQSPRYKIIEKRQSVAFWCNPISGHATLYWYQQILGQGPKLLIQFQNNGVVDDSQLPKDRFSAERLKGVDSTLKIQPAKLEDSAVYLCASSQQPGGSVNIQYFGAGTRLSVL.

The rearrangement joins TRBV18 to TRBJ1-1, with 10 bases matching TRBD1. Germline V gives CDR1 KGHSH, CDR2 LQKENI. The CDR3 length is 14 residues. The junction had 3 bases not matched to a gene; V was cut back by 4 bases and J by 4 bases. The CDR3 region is CASSQRTGGTEAFF. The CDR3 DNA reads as TGTGCCAGCTCACAGCGGACAGGGGGCACTGAAGCTTTCTTT.

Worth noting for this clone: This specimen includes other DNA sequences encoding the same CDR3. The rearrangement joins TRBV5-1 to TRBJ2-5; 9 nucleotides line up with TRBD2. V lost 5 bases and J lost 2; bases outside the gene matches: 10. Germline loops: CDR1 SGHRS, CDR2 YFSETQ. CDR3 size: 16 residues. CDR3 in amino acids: CASRGLGGGEQETQYF. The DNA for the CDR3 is TGCGCCAGCAGGGGGCTTGGCGGGGGGGAGCAAGAGACCCAGTACTTC.

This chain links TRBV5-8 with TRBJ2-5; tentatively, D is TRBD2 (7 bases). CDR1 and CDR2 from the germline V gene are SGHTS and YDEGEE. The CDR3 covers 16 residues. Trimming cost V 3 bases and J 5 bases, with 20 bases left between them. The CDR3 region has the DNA TGTGCCAGCAGCTGGGGGCGGGGGCCCGCGGCGGAGACCCAGTACTTC. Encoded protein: CASSWGRGPAAETQYF.

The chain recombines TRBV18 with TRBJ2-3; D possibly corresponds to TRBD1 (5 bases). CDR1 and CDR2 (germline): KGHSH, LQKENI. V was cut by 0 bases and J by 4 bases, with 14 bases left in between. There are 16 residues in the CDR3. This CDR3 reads CASSPPGQGNADTQYF. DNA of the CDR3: TGTGCCAGCTCACCACCGGGGCAGGGCAACGCAGATACGCAGTATTTT.

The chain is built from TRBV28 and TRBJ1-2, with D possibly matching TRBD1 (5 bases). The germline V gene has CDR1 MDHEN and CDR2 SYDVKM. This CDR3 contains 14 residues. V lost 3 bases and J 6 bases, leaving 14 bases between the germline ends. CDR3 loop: CASSFRQLDNGYTF. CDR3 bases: TGTGCCAGCAGTTTCCGACAGTTAGACAATGGCTACACCTTC.

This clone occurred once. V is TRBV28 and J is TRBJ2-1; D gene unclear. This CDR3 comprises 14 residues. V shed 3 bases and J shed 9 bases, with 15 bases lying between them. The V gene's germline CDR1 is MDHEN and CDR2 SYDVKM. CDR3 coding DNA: TGTGCCAGCAGTTTGGTTGGACCGACTCGTGAGCAGTTCTTC. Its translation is CASSLVGPTREQFF.

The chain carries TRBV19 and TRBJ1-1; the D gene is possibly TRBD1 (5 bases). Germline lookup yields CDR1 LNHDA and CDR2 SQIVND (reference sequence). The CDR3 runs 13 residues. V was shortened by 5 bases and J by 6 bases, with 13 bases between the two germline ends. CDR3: CASSFTGSPEAFF. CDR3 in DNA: TGTGCCAGTAGTTTCACAGGTAGCCCTGAAGCTTTCTTT.

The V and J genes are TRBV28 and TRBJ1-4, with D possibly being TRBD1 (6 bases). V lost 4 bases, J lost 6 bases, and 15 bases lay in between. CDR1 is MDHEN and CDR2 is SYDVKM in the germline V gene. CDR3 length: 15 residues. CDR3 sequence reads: CASSSPGGEYEKLFF. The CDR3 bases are TGTGCCAGCAGTTCTCCGGGGGGCGAGTATGAAAAACTGTTTTTT. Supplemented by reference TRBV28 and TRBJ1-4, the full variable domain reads DVKVTQSSRYLVKRTGEKVFLECVQDMDHENMFWYRQDPGLGLRLIYFSYDVKMKEKGDIPEGYSVSREKKERFSLILESASTNQTSMYLCASSSPGGEYEKLFFGSGTQLSVL.

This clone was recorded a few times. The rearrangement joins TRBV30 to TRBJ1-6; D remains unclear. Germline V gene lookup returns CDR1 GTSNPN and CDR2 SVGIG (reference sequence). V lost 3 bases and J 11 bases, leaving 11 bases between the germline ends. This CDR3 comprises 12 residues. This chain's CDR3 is CAWRRVDPPLHF. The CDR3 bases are TGTGCCTGGAGGAGGGTGGACCCACCCCTCCACTTT.

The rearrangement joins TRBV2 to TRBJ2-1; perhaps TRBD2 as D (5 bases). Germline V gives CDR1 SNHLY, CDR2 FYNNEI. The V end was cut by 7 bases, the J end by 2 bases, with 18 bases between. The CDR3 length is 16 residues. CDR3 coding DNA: TGTGCCAGCAAGGAGGCGCAACCTCTTACCTACAATGAGCAGTTCTTC. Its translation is CASKEAQPLTYNEQFF.

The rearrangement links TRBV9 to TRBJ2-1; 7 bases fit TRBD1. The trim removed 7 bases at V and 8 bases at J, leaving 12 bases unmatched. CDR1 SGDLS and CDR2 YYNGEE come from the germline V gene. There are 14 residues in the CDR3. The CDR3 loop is CASGVTGTGDEQFF. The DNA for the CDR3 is TGTGCCAGCGGGGTGACAGGGACGGGCGATGAGCAGTTCTTC.

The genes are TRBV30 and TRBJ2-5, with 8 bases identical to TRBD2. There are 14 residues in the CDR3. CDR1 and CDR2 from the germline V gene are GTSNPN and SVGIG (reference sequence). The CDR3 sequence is CAGGPGGPGETQYF. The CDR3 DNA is TGTGCTGGCGGGCCGGGAGGGCCTGGGGAGACCCAGTACTTC.

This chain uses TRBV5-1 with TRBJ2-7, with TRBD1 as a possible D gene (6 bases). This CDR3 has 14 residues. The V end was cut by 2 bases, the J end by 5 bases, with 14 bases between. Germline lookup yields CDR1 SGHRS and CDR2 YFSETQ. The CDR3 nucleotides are TGCGCCAGCAGCTTAGGCCAGGGGATCAACGAGCAGTACTTC. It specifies CASSLGQGINEQYF.

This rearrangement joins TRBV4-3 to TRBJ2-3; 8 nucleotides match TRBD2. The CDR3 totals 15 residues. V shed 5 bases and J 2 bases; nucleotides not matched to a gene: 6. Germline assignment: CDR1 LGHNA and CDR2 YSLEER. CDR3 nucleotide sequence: TGCGCCAGCAGCTGGACTAGCACTTCCACAGATACGCAGTATTTT. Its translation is CASSWTSTSTDTQYF.

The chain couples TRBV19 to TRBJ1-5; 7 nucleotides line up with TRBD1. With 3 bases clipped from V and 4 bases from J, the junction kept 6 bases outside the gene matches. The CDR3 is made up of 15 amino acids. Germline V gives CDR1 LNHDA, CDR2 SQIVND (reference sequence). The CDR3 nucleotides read TGTGCCAGTAGTATTGGGACAGCCCATAATCAGCCCCAGCATTTT. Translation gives CASSIGTAHNQPQHF.

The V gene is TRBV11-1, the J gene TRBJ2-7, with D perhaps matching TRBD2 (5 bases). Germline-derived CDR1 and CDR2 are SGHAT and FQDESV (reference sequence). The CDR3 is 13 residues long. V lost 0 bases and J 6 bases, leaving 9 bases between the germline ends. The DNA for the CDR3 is TGTGCCAGCAGCTTAGCGAGGGCATCCGAGCAGTACTTC. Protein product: CASSLARASEQYF.

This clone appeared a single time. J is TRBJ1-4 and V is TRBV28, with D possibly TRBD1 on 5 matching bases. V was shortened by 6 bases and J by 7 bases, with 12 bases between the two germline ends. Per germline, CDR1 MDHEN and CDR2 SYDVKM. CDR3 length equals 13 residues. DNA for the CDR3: TGTGCCAGCAGATGGGACCTGGGTGAAAAACTGTTTTTT. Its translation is CASRWDLGEKLFF.

Here the CDR3 DNA reads TGTGCCAGCAGGCCCAGCATTGGGTATGAGCAGTTCTTC. Amino acids: CASRPSIGYEQFF. This rearrangement joins TRBV6-1 to TRBJ2-1; D is uncertain. V shed 6 bases and J shed 8 bases, with 14 bases lying between them. CDR3 length equals 13 residues. Germline V CDR1 and CDR2: MNHNS, SASEGT.